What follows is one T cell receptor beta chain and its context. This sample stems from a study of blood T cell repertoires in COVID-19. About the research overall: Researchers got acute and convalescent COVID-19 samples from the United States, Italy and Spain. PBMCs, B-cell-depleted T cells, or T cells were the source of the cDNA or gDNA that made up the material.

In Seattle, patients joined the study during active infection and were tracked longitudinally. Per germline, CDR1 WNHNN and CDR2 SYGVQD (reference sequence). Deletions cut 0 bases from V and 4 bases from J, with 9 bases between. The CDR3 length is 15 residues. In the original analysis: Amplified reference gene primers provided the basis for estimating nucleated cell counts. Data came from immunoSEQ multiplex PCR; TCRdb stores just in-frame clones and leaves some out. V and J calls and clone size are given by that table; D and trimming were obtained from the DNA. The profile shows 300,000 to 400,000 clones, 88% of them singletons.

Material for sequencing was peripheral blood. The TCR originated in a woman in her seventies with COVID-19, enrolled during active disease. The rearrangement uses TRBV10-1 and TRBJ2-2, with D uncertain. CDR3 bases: TGCGCCAGCAGTGAGTCTAACTACCGCACCGGGGAGCTGTTTTTT. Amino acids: CASSESNYRTGELFF.